The 12 T cell receptor beta chains given below trace back to one sample, sequenced in a study of blood T cell repertoires in COVID-19. Data came from immunoSEQ multiplex PCR; TCRdb stores just in-frame clones and leaves some out. Among about 170,000 clones, roughly 79% were seen once, and the ten largest hold approximately 21%. Source material: peripheral blood. Source of these receptors: a woman at least 80 years old with acute or convalescent COVID-19.

V gene TRBV19 combines with J gene TRBJ2-6; 7 bases are a match to TRBD1. The germline gives CDR1 LNHDA, CDR2 SQIVND (reference sequence). This CDR3 spans 15 amino acids. With V trimmed by 7 bases and J by 0 bases, 3 bases remained unmatched. The CDR3 loop is CASTRGYSGANVLTF. The CDR3 bases are TGTGCCAGTACCAGGGGGTACTCTGGGGCCAACGTCCTGACTTTC.

The rearrangement uses TRBV3-1 (or the pseudogene TRBV3-2) and TRBJ1-1, with D uncertain. The CDR3 is 13 residues long. Germline lookup yields CDR1 LGHDT and CDR2 YNNKEL (reference sequence). V shed 4 bases and J shed 1 base, with 7 bases lying between them. CDR3 in DNA: TGTGCCAGCAGCCCTAGGAAGAACACTGAAGCTTTCTTT. This gives the protein CASSPRKNTEAFF.

The gene calls are TRBV25-1 and TRBJ1-2; 7 bases align to TRBD1. With 1 base clipped from V and 10 bases from J, the junction kept 6 bases outside the gene matches. The CDR3 contains 13 residues. Per germline, CDR1 MGHDK and CDR2 SYGVNS. The CDR3 coding sequence is TGTGCCAGCAGTGAATCCCCGGACAGGTACTACACCTTC. This translates into CASSESPDRYYTF.

In this sample, this clone turned up a few times. V usage is TRBV7-9 and J usage is TRBJ1-2; 9 bases agree with TRBD1. The trim removed 6 bases at V and 6 bases at J, leaving 11 bases unmatched. The germline V gene encodes CDR1 SEHNR and CDR2 FQNEAQ (reference sequence). The CDR3 totals 15 residues. The CDR3 DNA follows: TGTGCCAGCAGACCGGGGACAGGGATTATTGATGGCTACACCTTC. Translation: CASRPGTGIIDGYTF.

The V and J genes are TRBV15 and TRBJ1-1; D unclear. V was shortened by 0 bases and J by 0 bases, with 5 bases between the two germline ends. CDR1 is LNHNV, CDR2 YYDKDF, per germline (reference sequence). This CDR3 contains 14 residues. This CDR3 reads CATSREHVNTEAFF. The DNA for the CDR3 is TGTGCCACCAGCAGAGAACACGTGAACACTGAAGCTTTCTTT.

The chain uses TRBV6-2 or TRBV6-3 and TRBJ2-1; 11 bases fit TRBD2. This CDR3 contains 16 residues. Looked up from germline, CDR1 is MNHEY and CDR2 is SVGEGT. Losses at the gene ends were 6 bases for V and 7 bases for J; bases not matched to a gene: 11. DNA for the CDR3: TGTGCCAGCAGCCGCCTTTCTAGCGGGAGGCTGAATGAGCAGTTCTTC. Its translation is CASSRLSSGRLNEQFF.

This clone was found a few times. The CDR3 DNA reads as TGTGCCACCAGTGATTTGGGTTACGGGATGGTGAATCAGCCCCAGCATTTT. It encodes CATSDLGYGMVNQPQHF. The chain employs TRBV24-1 and TRBJ1-5, with unresolved D. This CDR3 has 17 residues. V lost 0 bases and J lost 4, with 15 bases in between. Germline V gene sequence: CDR1 KGHDR, CDR2 SFDVKD.

The chain is built from TRBV27 and TRBJ1-4; 8 positions agree with TRBD1. This CDR3 comprises 16 residues. Per germline, CDR1 MNHEY and CDR2 SMNVEV (reference sequence). Unmatched junction bases numbered 14, after V lost 7 bases and J lost 7 bases. The DNA for the CDR3 is TGTGCCAGCACCCGGGACAGGCCTCTAACGGGTGAAAAACTGTTTTTT. Translating it yields CASTRDRPLTGEKLFF.

The gene calls are TRBV4-1 and TRBJ1-1; 8 bases align to TRBD1. J gave up 1 base and V 4 bases, and 5 bases lay outside the gene matches. CDR1 is MGHRA and CDR2 is YSYEKL in the germline V gene. The CDR3 loop spans 15 amino acids. The DNA for the CDR3 is TGCGCCAGCAGCCCACAGGGGGGAGGGAACACTGAAGCTTTCTTT. As protein: CASSPQGGGNTEAFF.

This clone occurred once. V usage is TRBV15 and J usage is TRBJ2-1; possibly TRBD2 for D (6 bases). V lost 3 bases and J 8 bases, leaving 14 bases between the germline ends. Germline lookup yields CDR1 LNHNV and CDR2 YYDKDF (reference sequence). The CDR3 spans 14 residues. In DNA, the CDR3 is TGTGCCACCAGCAGCATCACCGGGAGATATGAGCAGTTCTTC. Amino acid sequence: CATSSITGRYEQFF.

The rearrangement links TRBV5-1 to TRBJ2-5, with D maybe TRBD1 (6 bases). Germline V gives CDR1 SGHRS, CDR2 YFSETQ. The CDR3 loop spans 13 amino acids. The V end was cut by 7 bases, the J end by 1 base, with 11 bases between. CDR3 sequence (DNA): TGCGCCAGCTCGGACAGCTCCCAAGAGACCCAGTACTTC. This codes for CASSDSSQETQYF.

This clone has just one count. The V and J genes are TRBV21-1 and TRBJ2-3; whether TRBD2, the table's D call, matches the DNA was not checked. TRBV21-1 is deemed a pseudogene. This CDR3 has 18 amino acids. For the CDR3, the DNA is TGTGCCAGCAGCAAAGATAAGCCTAGCGGGAGTAAGACAGATACGCAGTATTTT. Amino acids: CASSKDKPSGSKTDTQYF.